A single TCR beta chain is shown here with its context. Its antigen is not known. TCR beta VDJ and CDR3 were profiled, and genomic DNA was the template. TCRdb ran MiXCR on the reads and lists one entry per CDR3 protein. The sample lists under 350,000 distinct CDR3 sequences; 50% to 65% were seen once. J gave up 3 bases and V 5 bases, and 7 bases lay outside the gene matches. Germline V gene sequence: CDR1 DFQATT, CDR2 SNEGSKA (reference sequence). The CDR3 has 13 amino acids. The data derive from a study of CD8+CD57+ T cells in acquired aplastic anemia. Overall study: Yields of DNA that came from sorted CD4+ and CD8+ cells averaged approximately 3.5 ug. Broader study findings: Simpson's diversity of CD8+ cells was not significantly different in patients compared with controls. Both patients and controls carried the same twenty-nine CD8+ CDR3 sequences.

Only patients with CD8+CD57+ cell expansion on flow cytometry were chosen for sequencing. Acquired aplastic anemia of severe grade affected all patients. The chain combines TRBV20-1 with TRBJ2-7; 7 positions match TRBD2. Sequenced: sorted CD4+, CD8+, or CD8+CD57+ T cells (not recorded which) from PBMCs. The source of this sequence is a human donor with aplastic anemia. CDR3 in amino acids: CSAGGGSGYEQYF. In nucleotides, the CDR3 is TGCAGTGCTGGGGGGGGAAGCGGCTACGAGCAGTACTTC.